Described below is a single TCR beta chain sequence and its context. This clonotype was picked up a small number of times. The clone's antigen remains unknown. No quality values exist for individual bases; no much larger clone is one base distant. This sample was included in a study of T cells in Graves' hyperthyroidism and ophthalmopathy (dated by TCRdb to the late 2010s). General notes on the study: Peripheral blood samples were taken at the time of initial diagnosis, prior to any treatment. Following sampling, methimazole starting at 30 mg daily was given to hyperthyroidism patients, and high-dose intravenous methylprednisolone was given to ophthalmopathy patients. The 100 or so discovery patients were divided at random into training and test sets in a 7:3 ratio. According to the paper, TCR Vbeta CDR3 sequencing was carried out on approximately 140 peripheral blood samples, which came from fewer than 50 ophthalmopathy, around 75 hyperthyroidism and roughly 17 progressor patients. Prospective prediction of ophthalmopathy was tested in an independent validation cohort of 18 to 20 hyperthyroidism patients and 15 to 17 patients who later progressed to ophthalmopathy. To identify distinguishing TCR V-J signatures, a discovery cohort of about 95 patients was used, comprising roughly 45 with Graves' ophthalmopathy and around 57 with stable Graves' hyperthyroidism. The study also compared thyroid tissue and blood T-cell repertoires from 6 or 7 Graves' hyperthyroidism patients. The research as a whole found: Most expanded thyroid clonotypes (frequency above 0.001) were also found in blood, which suggests that blood repertoires may mirror thyroid immune responses. A model built on a 13 V-J signature distinguished ophthalmopathy from stable hyperthyroidism, reaching 85% to 90% sensitivity and around 81% specificity in cross-validation and 80%/75% in testing. In validation, the model predicted progression to ophthalmopathy a median of roughly six months before onset, with approximately 70% sensitivity and about 75% specificity. No statistical method was used to set the sample size in advance, and investigators knew the group allocation.

In the ophthalmopathy patients, disease was moderately to severely active, with a Clinical Activity Score of 3 or more, a NOSPECS grade of 4 or more, and a duration of less than 3 months. Any patient with an uncontrolled infection, another autoimmune disease, pregnancy or lactation was excluded. Clinical symptoms, serum thyroxine and TRAb, thyroid ultrasound, and orbital computed tomography formed the basis for the diagnoses. Ficoll-Paque density gradient centrifugation was used to isolate PBMCs from under 11 ml of fresh peripheral blood. Total RNA was extracted using Trizol reagent, and RNA quality was assessed on an Agilent 2100 Bioanalyzer. TCR beta CDR3 regions were amplified from RNA transcripts. A first-round RT-PCR of the TCR CDR3 used the HTBI primer set with the Qiagen OneStep RT-PCR kit. The libraries were constructed in a second round of multiplex PCR and then size-selected and purified. Sequencing of the libraries was done on an Illumina HiSeq2000 using paired-end 100 bp reads. Per the authors' processing: SOAPnuke was used to process the raw data, throwing out any read that contained adapters or uncalled bases, had a mean Phred below 15, or lacked an exact constant-primer or identifier match. COPE v1.2.5 was used to merge high-quality paired reads, and clonotypes were defined as unique nucleotide sequences. MiTCR v1.1 was used to align the clonotypes against IMGT TRBV, TRBD and TRBJ reference segments. Only V-J combinations with frequency above 0.0001, covering approximately 99% of repertoires, were analysed. The TCS score was defined as the ratio of F50 (clonal expansion) to E x V (chaos), calculated using BLOSUM62-based TCRdist between CDR3 peptides within each V-J. Welch's t-statistics and random forest reduced around 550 V-J features to 13, which were used in a naive Bayes classifier (R e1071). TCRdb reprocessed the public reads (quality trimming at Q25 with fastp, clone calling with MiXCR) and kept in-frame beta chains. Each record represents a unique CDR3 protein, reported with the most common genes and DNA among its rows. TCRdb's processing, not the authors' own work, is the source of the V and J calls. This sample gives more than 500,000 distinct CDR3 sequences in total; about 16% of them show up just once. The top ten constitute roughly 29% of the sample.

The CDR3 numbers 15 residues from cysteine through phenylalanine. Only CDR3 DNA is held: 45 bases, read in frame from base 1. CDR1 SGHNT and CDR2 YYREEE were looked up in the germline V gene (reference sequence). Trimming removed 0 bases from V and 2 bases from J; the gene matches leave 3 bases unexplained. This clonotype was obtained from a woman in her twenties or thirties with Graves' ophthalmopathy. Sequencing input: blood. Here the chain combines TRBV5-4 and TRBJ2-7, and TRBD2 matches 9 of the central bases. The encoded CDR3 is CASSLDSGGTYEQYF. The DNA sequence is given as TGTGCCAGCAGCTTGGATAGCGGGGGCACCTACGAGCAGTACTTC.